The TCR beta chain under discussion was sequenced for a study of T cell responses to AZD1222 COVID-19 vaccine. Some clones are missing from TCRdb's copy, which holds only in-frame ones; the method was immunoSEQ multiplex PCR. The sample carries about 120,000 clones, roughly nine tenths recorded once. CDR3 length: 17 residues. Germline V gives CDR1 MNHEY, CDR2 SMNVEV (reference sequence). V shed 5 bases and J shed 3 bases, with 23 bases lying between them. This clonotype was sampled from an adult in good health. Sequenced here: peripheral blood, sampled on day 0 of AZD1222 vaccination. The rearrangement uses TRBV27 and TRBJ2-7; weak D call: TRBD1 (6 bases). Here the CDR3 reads CASSPTHRAEEGYEQYF. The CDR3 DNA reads TGTGCCAGCAGTCCCACCCACAGGGCTGAGGAAGGCTACGAGCAGTACTTC.